Listed below are T cell receptor beta chains from one sample, sequenced in a study of blood T cells in healthy people across ages. MiXCR, run by TCRdb on the 5' RACE reads, gives a single entry per CDR3 protein. The sample comprises around 1,100,000 distinct CDR3 sequences, around two fifths of which are singletons, and around 12% rests with the top ten. The sample comprised blood. These receptors came from a man aged 18 to 30 in good health. Both conserved end residues are part of each CDR3. D genes are given only for firm matches. The size entry is marked missing in some rows and otherwise reads once, few, many or a size class.

J gene	V gene	D gene	clone size	CDR3 DNA	CDR3 protein
TRBJ2-7	TRBV20-1	.	few	TGCAGTGCTAGAGATCGACGAGGACAGTCCTACGAGCAGTACTTC	CSARDRRGQSYEQYF
TRBJ2-7	TRBV12-3/TRBV12-4	TRBD1	.	TGTGCCAGCAGTCGACAGGGGCCCTCCGAGCAGTACTTC	CASSRQGPSEQYF
TRBJ2-3	TRBV20-1	TRBD2	.	TGCAGTGCTAGAGCGCTAGCGGAGACCTCAGATACGCAGTATTTT	CSARALAETSDTQYF
TRBJ1-1	TRBV7-8	.	.	TGTGCCAGCAGCTTAGCCAGGCTTTCTGAAGCTTTCTTT	CASSLARLSEAFF
TRBJ2-2	TRBV20-1	TRBD1	many	TGCAGTGCTAGCCAGGGGGCGGATTCGGGGGAGCTGTTTTTT	CSASQGADSGELFF
TRBJ1-4	TRBV24-1	.	.	TGTGCCACCAGTGATCGAGAAGATGAAAAACTGTTTTTT	CATSDREDEKLFF
TRBJ2-1	TRBV13	.	.	TGTGCCAGCAGCTTAGGCCTCCAAAACCCCGCTGAGCAGTTCTTC	CASSLGLQNPAEQFF
TRBJ2-1	TRBV7-3	TRBD2	many	TGTGCCAGCAGCTTAGGACTAGCGGCATACAATGAGCAGTTCTTC	CASSLGLAAYNEQFF
TRBJ1-1	TRBV6-5	.	.	TGTGCCAGCAGAACCTCGGGGGGGATCGCTGAAGCTTTCTTT	CASRTSGGIAEAFF
TRBJ2-7	TRBV4-3	TRBD2	.	TGCGCCAGCAGCCAAGAAGTGAGTAGCGGGTGCTACGAGCAGTACTTC	CASSQEVSSGCYEQYF